The entry that follows covers one TCR beta chain sequence. Germline lookup yields CDR1 MDHEN and CDR2 SYDVKM. V lost 1 base, J lost 7 bases, and 8 bases lay in between. This CDR3 has 13 amino acids. Primers for the PCR totalled 60 Vbeta and 13 Jbeta. Sequenced by immunoSEQ multiplex PCR; TCRdb stores in-frame clones only, minus some. The sample comprises some 140,000 clones, approximately 70% of which are singletons, and about 1.2% rests with the top ten. These data come from a study of cytomegalovirus exposure and HLA in healthy donors. V and J are TRBV28 and TRBJ1-5; D ambiguous. This receptor was taken from a woman aged 40 to 50 in good health and CMV-seronegative. The sequenced material came from PBMCs. CDR3 protein: CASSLFLGQPQHF. In DNA, the CDR3 is TGTGCCAGCAGTTTATTCCTAGGCCAGCCCCAGCATTTT.